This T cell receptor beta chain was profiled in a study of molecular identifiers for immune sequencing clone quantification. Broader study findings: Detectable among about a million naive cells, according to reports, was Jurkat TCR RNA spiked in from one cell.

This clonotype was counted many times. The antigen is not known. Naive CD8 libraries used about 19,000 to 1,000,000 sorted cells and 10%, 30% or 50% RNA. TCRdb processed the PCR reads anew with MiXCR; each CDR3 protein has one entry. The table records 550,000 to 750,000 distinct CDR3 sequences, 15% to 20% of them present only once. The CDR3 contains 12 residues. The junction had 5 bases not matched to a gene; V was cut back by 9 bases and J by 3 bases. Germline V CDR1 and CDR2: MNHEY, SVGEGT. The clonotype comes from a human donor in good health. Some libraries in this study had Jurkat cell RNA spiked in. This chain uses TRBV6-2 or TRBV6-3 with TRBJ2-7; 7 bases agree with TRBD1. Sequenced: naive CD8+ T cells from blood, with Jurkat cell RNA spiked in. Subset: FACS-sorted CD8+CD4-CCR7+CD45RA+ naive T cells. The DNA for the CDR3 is TGTGCCAGATGGGACAGTAACTACGAGCAGTACTTC. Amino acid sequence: CARWDSNYEQYF.